The 27 T cell receptor beta chains given below trace back to one sample, sequenced in a study of blood T cell repertoires in COVID-19. Libraries were prepared by immunoSEQ multiplex PCR; TCRdb keeps only in-frame clonotypes and omits some of them. The sample lists approximately 270,000 clones, roughly 86% occurring once. Material for sequencing was peripheral blood. The receptors stem from a man aged 40-50 years with active or convalescent COVID-19.

V usage is TRBV4-2 and J usage is TRBJ2-2; D gene unclear. V lost 6 bases, J lost 5 bases, and 16 bases lay in between. Germline CDR1 reads LGHNA; CDR2 reads YNFKEQ. This CDR3 comprises 15 residues. The CDR3 DNA reads as TGTGCCAGCAGACCTAGGAATATAGGTACCGGGGAGCTGTTTTTT. This encodes CASRPRNIGTGELFF.

The chain carries TRBV2 and TRBJ1-2; a weak D match, TRBD1 (5 bases). The CDR3 has 14 residues. Germline lookup yields CDR1 SNHLY and CDR2 FYNNEI. Trimming removed 5 bases at V and 0 bases at J, with 10 bases between. Written as DNA, the CDR3 is TGTGCCAGCAGTCAGGGTTCCTCTAACTATGGCTACACCTTC. Translation gives CASSQGSSNYGYTF.

The J gene is TRBJ2-2, the V gene TRBV7-2, with D uncertain. Between the trimmed V and J ends, which lost 3 bases and 1 base, there was a span of 9 bases. This CDR3 region has 15 residues. Germline CDR1 reads SGHTA; CDR2 reads FQGNSA. The CDR3 DNA follows: TGTGCCAGCAGCTTTGGTCTAAAGAACACCGGGGAGCTGTTTTTT. Its protein product is CASSFGLKNTGELFF.

The rearrangement joins TRBV24-1 to TRBJ2-3; 7 bases align to TRBD2. The CDR3 runs to 19 residues. Germline loops: CDR1 KGHDR, CDR2 SFDVKD. V dropped 1 base and J dropped 5; count of bases not matched to a gene: 17. CDR3 bases: TGTGCCACCAGTGATTTTAATCGCGGGGGTCGGCGCGGTGGAGATACGCAGTATTTT. Protein product: CATSDFNRGGRRGGDTQYF.

The chain carries TRBV7-9 and TRBJ2-4, with a weak D call TRBD1 (6 bases). The CDR3 spans 15 residues. Trimming cost V 2 bases and J 8 bases, with 16 bases left between them. Germline-derived CDR1 and CDR2 are SEHNR and FQNEAQ (reference sequence). CDR3 region: CASSLTGSGTDIQYF. The DNA for the CDR3 is TGTGCCAGCAGCTTAACAGGGAGTGGGACGGACATTCAGTACTTC. The full variable domain, completed using reference TRBV7-9 and TRBJ2-4, is DTGVSQNPRHKITKRGQNVTFRCDPISEHNRLYWYRQTLGQGPEFLTYFQNEAQLEKSRLLSDRFSAERPKGSFSTLEIQRTEQGDSAMYLCASSLTGSGTDIQYFGAGTRLSVL.

The J gene is TRBJ1-3, the V gene TRBV11-3, with D unclear. With 1 base removed from V and 7 bases from J, the gap between germline ends came to 5 bases. The CDR3 has 12 residues. In germline, CDR1 is SGHNT, CDR2 YENEEA. The CDR3 bases are TGTGCCAGCAGCTTAGGGGCGAACACCATATATTTT. Translating it yields CASSLGANTIYF.

The chain has TRBV14 and TRBJ1-2; 9 nucleotides line up with TRBD1. CDR1 and CDR2 from the germline V gene are SGHDN and FVKESK. The CDR3 contains 12 residues. The junction had 0 bases not matched to a gene; V was cut back by 5 bases and J by 5 bases. CDR3 residues: CASSGQGYGYTF. The DNA of the CDR3 is TGTGCCAGCAGCGGACAGGGGTATGGCTACACCTTC.

J is TRBJ2-1 and V is TRBV5-1; 7 bases align to TRBD2. Germline V gene data show CDR1 as SGHRS and CDR2 as YFSETQ. This CDR3 is 14 amino acids long. J lost 7 bases, V lost 4 bases, and 8 bases had no gene match. The CDR3 sequence: CASSDRDYQNEQFF. The CDR3, as DNA: TGCGCCAGCAGCGACCGGGACTACCAGAATGAGCAGTTCTTC. Full variable domain (outside the CDR3, taken from reference TRBV5-1 and TRBJ2-1): KAGVTQTPRYLIKTRGQQVTLSCSPISGHRSVSWYQQTPGQGLQFLFEYFSETQRNKGNFPGRFSGRQFSNSRSEMNVSTLELGDSALYLCASSDRDYQNEQFFGPGTRLTVL.

The gene calls are TRBV7-9 and TRBJ2-1; 7 nucleotides match TRBD2. The CDR3 length is 14 residues. The ends lost 0 bases at V and 7 bases at J; junction bases unmatched: 3. CDR1 and CDR2 from the germline V gene are SEHNR and FQNEAQ (reference sequence). The DNA for the CDR3 is TGTGCCAGCAGCTTAGCGGGAGGGGAAAATGAGCAGTTCTTC. This translates into CASSLAGGENEQFF.

The chain carries TRBV5-5 and TRBJ2-7; D is possibly TRBD1 (5 bases). The CDR3 covers 14 residues. CDR1 and CDR2 (germline): SGHKS, YYEKEE (reference sequence). V shed 7 bases and J shed 0 bases, with 14 bases lying between them. CDR3 residues: CASVRQPGSYEQYF. In DNA, the CDR3 is TGTGCCAGCGTACGACAGCCAGGCTCCTACGAGCAGTACTTC.

Only a few counts were recorded for this clone. This chain joins TRBV27 and TRBJ1-6, with D hard to call. Germline V gene sequence: CDR1 MNHEY, CDR2 SMNVEV (reference sequence). The CDR3 extends over 13 amino acids. Trimming took off 5 bases at V and 13 bases at J, with 15 bases between the two ends. Written as DNA, the CDR3 is TGTGCCAGCAGTACTAGGTCGGCTGGCCCCCTCCACTTT. As protein: CASSTRSAGPLHF.

This clone occurred a few times. V and J are TRBV11-3 and TRBJ1-1; TRBD1 is a possible D gene (5 bases). CDR1 is SGHNT and CDR2 is YENEEA in the germline V gene. V gave up 5 bases and J gave up 10 bases, with 11 bases separating them. The CDR3 loop spans 11 amino acids. This CDR3 is CASSTTVGAFF. CDR3 coding DNA: TGTGCCAGCAGCACGACAGTGGGAGCTTTCTTT.

This clone was detected once. The chain recombines TRBV5-5 with TRBJ2-7; D is unresolved. Trimming left V 3 bases short and J 1 base short, with 5 bases between. Germline-derived CDR1 and CDR2 are SGHKS and YYEKEE (reference sequence). The CDR3 extends over 12 amino acids. The CDR3 loop reads CASSSSSYEQYF. The CDR3, as DNA: TGTGCCAGCAGCTCTTCGTCCTACGAGCAGTACTTC.

The chain carries TRBV2 and TRBJ1-6; 7 nucleotides align to TRBD1. The V segment lost 11 bases and the J segment 2 bases; nucleotides outside the gene matches: 6. The germline V gene has CDR1 SNHLY and CDR2 FYNNEI. This CDR3 has 14 amino acids. The DNA for the CDR3 is TGTGCCGTAGGACAGGAACCCTATAATTCACCCCTCCACTTT. The encoded protein is CAVGQEPYNSPLHF.

The chain recombines TRBV5-5 with TRBJ2-2; 9 nucleotides match TRBD2. Germline trimming cut 3 bases from V and 4 bases from J; bases unmatched to any gene: 13. Germline CDR1 SGHKS, CDR2 YYEKEE (reference sequence). The CDR3 has 18 amino acids. The CDR3 region is CASSWGLAPTRGTGELFF. The CDR3 DNA is TGTGCCAGCAGCTGGGGACTAGCTCCAACCAGGGGCACCGGGGAGCTGTTTTTT.

V is TRBV18 and J is TRBJ2-3; 9 nucleotides agree with TRBD2. CDR3 length equals 14 residues. V shed 5 bases, J shed 1 base, and the junction held 1 base outside the gene matches. In germline, CDR1 is KGHSH, CDR2 LQKENI. In DNA form, the CDR3 reads TGTGCCAGCTCAAGGACTAGCGGCACAGATACGCAGTATTTT. This gives the protein CASSRTSGTDTQYF.

The chain uses TRBV7-3 and TRBJ1-5; no firm D call. Trimming removed 2 bases from V and 3 bases from J, with 5 bases in between. Germline CDR1 and CDR2: SGHTA and FQGTGA. There are 13 residues in the CDR3. In DNA, the CDR3 is TGTGCCAGCAGCTTAGCAGTCAATCAGCCCCAGCATTTT. Translation gives CASSLAVNQPQHF.

The rearrangement links TRBV23-1 to TRBJ2-1, with a possible D match to TRBD1 (6 bases). TRBV23-1 is filed as an ORF, its function uncertain. CDR3 size: 15 residues. V was pared by 2 bases and J by 7 bases, with 15 bases between. Here the CDR3 DNA reads TGCGCCAGCAGTCAAAAATGGGGGCTGGGTAATGAGCAGTTCTTC. This sequence encodes CASSQKWGLGNEQFF.

The chain combines TRBV19 with TRBJ1-4, with D hard to call. The CDR3 sequence is 14 residues long. CDR1 LNHDA and CDR2 SQIVND come from the germline V gene (reference sequence). Trimming cost V 4 bases and J 8 bases, with 14 bases left between them. This CDR3 reads CASSNGEVNEKLFF. For the CDR3, the DNA is TGTGCCAGTAGTAACGGAGAGGTTAACGAAAAACTGTTTTTT.

The V gene is TRBV7-8, the J gene TRBJ1-2, with TRBD1 identical over 11 bases. The CDR3 is 14 amino acids. V lost 5 bases, J lost 8 bases, and 7 bases stayed unmatched. Germline-derived CDR1 and CDR2 are SGHVS and FQNEAQ. This CDR3 is CASSIGQGARGYTF. CDR3 nucleotide sequence: TGTGCCAGCAGCATCGGACAGGGGGCGCGAGGCTACACCTTC.

The genes are TRBV4-2 and TRBJ1-2; D uncertain. The V gene's germline CDR1 is LGHNA and CDR2 YNFKEQ. Deletions cut 5 bases from V and 4 bases from J, with 8 bases between. The CDR3 is 12 residues long. This CDR3 reads CASSSGVYGYTF. The DNA of the CDR3 is TGTGCCAGCAGCTCAGGCGTCTATGGCTACACCTTC.

This sequence joins TRBV7-9 and TRBJ2-1; D perhaps matches TRBD2 (6 bases). Trimming took 1 base from V and 0 from J, leaving 13 bases between them. The germline V gene encodes CDR1 SEHNR and CDR2 FQNEAQ (reference sequence). The CDR3 covers 17 residues. The CDR3 nucleotides are TGTGCCAGCAGCTTAGGCTTTGGGGGGTACTCCTACAATGAGCAGTTCTTC. Translated, it gives CASSLGFGGYSYNEQFF.

The chain carries TRBV28 and TRBJ1-5; the match to TRBD1 covers 7 bases. Unmatched junction bases numbered 11, after V lost 2 bases and J lost 7 bases. In germline, CDR1 is MDHEN, CDR2 SYDVKM. This CDR3 spans 16 amino acids. The DNA for the CDR3 is TGTGCCAGCAGTTTAGACCTCGTTATAGGGGGCCAGCCCCAGCATTTT. Its translation: CASSLDLVIGGQPQHF.

The rearrangement joins TRBV9 to TRBJ2-3; 9 bases are a match to TRBD2. Trimming at V came to 0 bases and at J to 3 bases, leaving 5 bases not matched to a gene. This CDR3 is 16 amino acids long. Germline CDR1 and CDR2: SGDLS and YYNGEE. The CDR3 region has the DNA TGTGCCAGCAGCGTAGTTAGCGGGGGAGGAACAGATACGCAGTATTTT. Translating gives CASSVVSGGGTDTQYF.

J is TRBJ2-7 and V is TRBV5-1, with 8 bases fitting TRBD1. Germline-derived CDR1 and CDR2 are SGHRS and YFSETQ. Germline trimming cut 5 bases from V and 0 bases from J; bases unmatched to any gene: 7. The CDR3 totals 15 residues. CDR3: CASRNHRGISYEQYF. The CDR3 DNA reads TGCGCCAGCAGAAACCACAGGGGGATCTCCTACGAGCAGTACTTC.

This clone was seen just once. The V gene is TRBV6-1, the J gene TRBJ1-3; 11 bases line up with TRBD1. Looked up from germline, CDR1 is MNHNS and CDR2 is SASEGT. This CDR3 comprises 16 residues. V gave up 2 bases and J gave up 4 bases; unmatched junction bases: 4. DNA for the CDR3: TGTGCCAGCAGTGAAACCGGACAGGGGGCAGGAAACACCATATATTTT. The encoded protein is CASSETGQGAGNTIYF.

V and J are TRBV14 and TRBJ1-1; 7 bases agree with TRBD1. The V gene end was trimmed by 2 bases and the J gene end by 1 base; junction bases not matched to a gene: 1. Germline CDR1 is SGHDN and CDR2 is FVKESK. The length of the CDR3 is 14 residues. CDR3 DNA sequence: TGTGCCAGCAGCCAACAGGGGGGGAACACTGAAGCTTTCTTT. Its translation is CASSQQGGNTEAFF.